The 3 T cell receptor beta chains below come from one sample, sequenced in a study of human thymus T cells. Obtained as resections during corrective heart surgery, the thymus tissue was then studied. Using immunoSEQ multiplex PCR, the repertoire was profiled, and TCRdb retains in-frame clones only, with some absent. The sample has roughly 130,000 clones, around 94% seen once. Sample: thymus tissue. These receptors originate from a boy under three years old with a congenital heart defect but otherwise immunologically healthy.

This rearrangement joins TRBV11-2 to TRBJ2-3, with 8 bases identical to TRBD1. The germline CDR1 and CDR2 sequences are SGHAT and FQNNGV. V trimming: 5 bases; J trimming: 2 bases; junction bases outside the gene matches: 6. The length of the CDR3 is 15 residues. The CDR3 region has the DNA TGTGCCAGCAGCAGGGGACAGGACTCCACAGATACGCAGTATTTT. It encodes CASSRGQDSTDTQYF.

The chain recombines TRBV5-1 with TRBJ2-5; D unclear. CDR3 length: 14 residues. Germline V CDR1 and CDR2: SGHRS, YFSETQ. The germline V and J ends were trimmed by 0 bases and 3 bases, with 9 bases remaining between them. The CDR3 spells CASSLVQGKETQYF. The DNA of the CDR3 is TGCGCCAGCAGCTTGGTTCAAGGGAAAGAGACCCAGTACTTC. Full variable domain (remainder filled in from reference TRBV5-1 and TRBJ2-5): KAGVTQTPRYLIKTRGQQVTLSCSPISGHRSVSWYQQTPGQGLQFLFEYFSETQRNKGNFPGRFSGRQFSNSRSEMNVSTLELGDSALYLCASSLVQGKETQYFGPGTRLLVL.

The chain employs TRBV4-3 and TRBJ2-2; 11 bases are shared with TRBD2. The CDR3 has 16 residues. Germline CDR1 reads LGHNA; CDR2 reads YSLEER. The V and J ends lost 2 bases and 3 bases, in that order; junction bases with no gene match: 2. CDR3 sequence: CASSQNSGGDTGELFF. The CDR3, as DNA: TGCGCCAGCAGCCAAAATAGCGGGGGGGACACCGGGGAGCTGTTTTTT.